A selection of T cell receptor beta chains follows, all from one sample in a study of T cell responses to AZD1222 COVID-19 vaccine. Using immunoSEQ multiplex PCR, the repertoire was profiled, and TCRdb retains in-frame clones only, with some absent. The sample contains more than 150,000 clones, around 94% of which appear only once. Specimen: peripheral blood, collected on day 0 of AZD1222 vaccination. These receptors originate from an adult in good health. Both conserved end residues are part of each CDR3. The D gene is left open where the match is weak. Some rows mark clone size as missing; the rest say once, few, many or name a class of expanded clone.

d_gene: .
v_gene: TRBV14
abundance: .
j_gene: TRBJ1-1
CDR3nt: TGTGCCAGCAGCCCCAGGGTAAGGACTGAAGCTTTCTTT
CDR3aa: CASSPRVRTEAFF

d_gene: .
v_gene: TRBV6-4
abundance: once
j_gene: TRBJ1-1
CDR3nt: TGTGCCAGCAGTGACACCCATTATACCGGAGTGAACACTGAAGCTTTCTTT
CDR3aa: CASSDTHYTGVNTEAFF

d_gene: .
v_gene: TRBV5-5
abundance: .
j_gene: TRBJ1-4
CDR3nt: TGTGCCAGCAGCTTGGCGGGTAATGAAAAACTGTTTTTT
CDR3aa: CASSLAGNEKLFF

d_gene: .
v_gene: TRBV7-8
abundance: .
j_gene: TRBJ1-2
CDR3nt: TGTGCCAGCAGCTCCTCCCGGACGGCTACTAACTATGGCTACACCTTC
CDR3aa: CASSSSRTATNYGYTF

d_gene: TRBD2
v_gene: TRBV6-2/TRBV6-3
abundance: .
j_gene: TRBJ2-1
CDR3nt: TGTGCCAGCAGTTACGGACTAGCGGGGGGGAACGACAATGAGCAGTTCTTC
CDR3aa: CASSYGLAGGNDNEQFF

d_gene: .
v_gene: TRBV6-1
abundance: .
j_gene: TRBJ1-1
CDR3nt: TGTGCCAGCAGTGAAGACAGGGCCACTGAAGCTTTCTTT
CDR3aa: CASSEDRATEAFF

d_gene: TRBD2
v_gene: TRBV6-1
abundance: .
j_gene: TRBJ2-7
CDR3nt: TGTGCCAGCAGTGAATCCCGGGGGACTACATACTACGAGCAGTACTTC
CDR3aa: CASSESRGTTYYEQYF

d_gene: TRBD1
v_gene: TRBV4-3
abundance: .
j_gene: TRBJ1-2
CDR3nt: TGCGCCAGCAGCCAAGATGCAGGGGGGCCGAAGTCGGATGGCTACACCTTC
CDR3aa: CASSQDAGGPKSDGYTF

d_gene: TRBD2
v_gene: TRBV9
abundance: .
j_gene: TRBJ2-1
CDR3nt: TGTGCCAGCAGCCTACTAGCGGGGGGCTCCTACAATGAGCAGTTCTTC
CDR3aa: CASSLLAGGSYNEQFF

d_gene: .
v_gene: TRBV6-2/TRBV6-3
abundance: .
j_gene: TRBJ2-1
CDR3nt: TGTGCCAGCAGCACAGCCCGCGAGCAGTTCTTC
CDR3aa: CASSTAREQFF

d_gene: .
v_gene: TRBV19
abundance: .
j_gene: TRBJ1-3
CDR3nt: TGTGCCAGTCACGGGGTAGGAAACACCATATATTTT
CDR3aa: CASHGVGNTIYF

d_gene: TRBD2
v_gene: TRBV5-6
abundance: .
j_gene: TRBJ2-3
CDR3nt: TGTGCCAGCAGCCGACTAGCGGGAGACCTCGATACGCAGTATTTT
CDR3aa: CASSRLAGDLDTQYF

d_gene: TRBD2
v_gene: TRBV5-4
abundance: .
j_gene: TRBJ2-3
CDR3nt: TGTGCCAGCCATGGGACTAGCTCCCTGCAAGATACGCAGTATTTT
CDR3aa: CASHGTSSLQDTQYF

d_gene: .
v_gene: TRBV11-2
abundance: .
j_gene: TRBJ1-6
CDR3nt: TGTGCCAGCAGCTTCAGCAGCTCCTATAATTCACCCCTCCACTTT
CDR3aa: CASSFSSSYNSPLHF

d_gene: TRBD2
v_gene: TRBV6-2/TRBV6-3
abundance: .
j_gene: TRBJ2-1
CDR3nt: TGTGCCAGCAGTACCTACAGACTAGCGGGAGGGCCGGTTGAGCAGTTCTTC
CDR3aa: CASSTYRLAGGPVEQFF